The clone carrying this T cell receptor (beta chain) appeared many times. Its target is unknown. The time point is: newly diagnosed GD, antithyroid drugs for less than 3 months. Isolated PBMC RNA provided the starting material for the TCR library. This specimen belongs to a study of regulatory T cells in long-lasting Graves disease. General study results and limits: With persistent disease, TRBV28, TRBJ1-2 and TRBJ2-5 were the favored segments.

Germline-derived CDR1 and CDR2 are MDHEN and SYDVKM. The V gene lost 5 bases and the J gene lost 1 base, with 9 bases spanning the gap. The CDR3 covers 13 residues. Building of the TCR beta libraries involved iRepertoire HTBI primers and Arm-PCR of CDR3 regions. In the authors' methods: Across the samples, identification revealed fewer than 75 TRBV and about 15 TRBJ segments. TCRdb analysed the multiplex PCR reads with MiXCR anew, one entry per CDR3 protein. In this record, the V and J calls reflect TCRdb's handling and not the investigators' own analysis. The sample records roughly 500,000 distinct CDR3 sequences, 14% being singletons. A further study also used this sample, focusing on T cells in Graves' hyperthyroidism and ophthalmopathy. That paper states: In making diagnoses, clinical symptoms, serum thyroxine and TRAb, thyroid ultrasound and orbital computed tomography were all used. The HTBI set primed first-round TCR CDR3 RT-PCR.

This rearrangement joins TRBV28 to TRBJ2-7, with D possibly being TRBD1 (6 bases). This TCR derives from a woman in her fifties or sixties with Graves disease. Sample: peripheral blood mononuclear cells (PBMCs), taken at new diagnosis, from a patient treated with antithyroid drugs. This CDR3 is CASSMGHSYEQYF. The CDR3 region has the DNA TGTGCCAGCAGTATGGGACATTCCTACGAGCAGTACTTC.